The clone carrying this T cell receptor beta chain has just one count. What it recognizes is unknown. This sample includes further DNA sequences coding for the same CDR3. The data belong to a study of T cell responses to AZD1222 COVID-19 vaccine. General study findings and limits: Spike regions recognized by vaccine-associated CD4 TCRs spanned the protein, led by 160-218 and 743-854. It was only after the peak T cell response that any repertoires were sampled.

Here immunoSEQ multiplex PCR was the method, and the copy in TCRdb shows in-frame clones only, minus some. The sample yields about 120,000 clones, around nine tenths seen once. The material was peripheral blood, obtained on day 0 of AZD1222 vaccination. The sequence was obtained from an adult in good health.

The CDR3 is CASSPRYSNQPQHF. The CDR3 bases are TGTGCCAGCTCACCACGGTATAGCAATCAGCCCCAGCATTTT. V gene TRBV18 combines with J gene TRBJ1-5, with D hard to call. Trimming cost V 1 base and J 0 bases, with 4 bases left between them. The CDR3 totals 14 residues. Looked up from germline, CDR1 is KGHSH and CDR2 is LQKENI.